This is a list of T cell receptor beta chains from one sample in a study of T-cell memory formation after mild COVID-19. TCRdb reprocessed the 5' RACE reads via MiXCR and lists one record per CDR3 protein. The table has roughly 400,000 distinct CDR3 sequences, about 16% seen once. Sequencing used PBMCs or a T cell subset sorted from them (not recorded which). These receptors were obtained from a young man who had mild COVID-19 (a few samples of this study predate the infection). Cell type and time point are not known. The CDR3 runs from the conserved cysteine through the conserved F or W. A D gene is named only where the DNA matches it firmly. Size tells how often a clone was seen (once, few, many) or the class of an expanded clone, and some rows leave it out.

TGCGCCAGCAGCCATGGACTAGCGGGGAGCACAGATACGCAGTATTTT	CASSHGLAGSTDTQYF	TRBD2	TRBV5-1	TRBJ2-3	.
TGTGCCAGCAGCTTACCGGCGGGGGGGATATACGAGCAGTACTTC	CASSLPAGGIYEQYF	TRBD2	TRBV7-9	TRBJ2-7	.
TGCGCCAGCAGCTCCCTACAGATGAACACTGAAGCTTTCTTT	CASSSLQMNTEAFF	.	TRBV5-1	TRBJ1-1	few
TGTGCCAGCAGTTTATGGGGTCAGGGGAGGAACACCGGGGAGCTGTTTTTT	CASSLWGQGRNTGELFF	.	TRBV27	TRBJ2-2	.
TGCAGTGCTAGATCCCCGGCCTGGGGTGAAAAACTGTTTTTT	CSARSPAWGEKLFF	.	TRBV20-1	TRBJ1-4	few
TGTGCCAGTAGTACACAGGGTGGCAATCAGCCCCAGCATTTT	CASSTQGGNQPQHF	.	TRBV19	TRBJ1-5	few
TGTGCCAGCAGCGTAGAAGCGGGGGGCCGCGCTCGGGGCTACACCTTC	CASSVEAGGRARGYTF	.	TRBV9	TRBJ1-2	.
TGTGCCAGCAGCCCAGGGGGTTGGTCCTACAATGAGCAGTTCTTC	CASSPGGWSYNEQFF	TRBD1	TRBV11-2	TRBJ2-1	.
TGTGCCAGCAGTGACTCCAGGGCTCCGGGCATTCAGTACTTC	CASSDSRAPGIQYF	.	TRBV6-4	TRBJ2-4	few
TGTGCCAGCAGCAGGACCGACAGAGGCAATCAGCCCCAGCATTTT	CASSRTDRGNQPQHF	.	TRBV21-1	TRBJ1-5	.
TGTGCCAGCATCCCTAAGTCGGGCGAGCAGTACTTC	CASIPKSGEQYF	.	TRBV7-2	TRBJ2-7	once
TGCAGTGCTAAGGGGGGTCCCAATGAAAAACTGTTTTTT	CSAKGGPNEKLFF	.	TRBV20-1	TRBJ1-4	many
TGTGCCATCAGTGAGAGCGGCGGCGGGGTTCAGCCCCAGCATTTT	CAISESGGGVQPQHF	.	TRBV10-3	TRBJ1-5	.
TGTGCCAGCAGCCAGAGGCCGTACAATGAGCAGTTCTTC	CASSQRPYNEQFF	.	TRBV7-3	TRBJ2-1	few
TGTGCCAGCAGCGCATCCTACCGGACAGGAATTAATGAAAAACTGTTTTTT	CASSASYRTGINEKLFF	TRBD1	TRBV9	TRBJ1-4	few
TGTGCCACCAGTTCCGGACAGGGGGTCACTGAAGCTTTCTTT	CATSSGQGVTEAFF	TRBD1	TRBV24-1	TRBJ1-1	few
TGTGCCAGCAGCAATAGCGGGCCACCCGATACGCAGTATTTT	CASSNSGPPDTQYF	TRBD2	TRBV7-2	TRBJ2-3	.
TGTGCCAGCAGCTTACCCAGGGTGAGGCCCTCCTACGAGCAGTACTTC	CASSLPRVRPSYEQYF	.	TRBV7-8	TRBJ2-7	.
TGTGCCAGCAGTCCCGGGACAGCTAATGAAAAACTGTTTTTT	CASSPGTANEKLFF	TRBD1	TRBV9	TRBJ1-4	many
TGCAGCGTTGCCCTTCTCTCCGGGACAGGGCAAGAGACCCAGTACTTC	CSVALLSGTGQETQYF	TRBD1	TRBV29-1	TRBJ2-5	.
TGTGCCAGCAGTTGGAGGACTACTAGCTCCTACAATGAGCAGTTCTTC	CASSWRTTSSYNEQFF	.	TRBV6-2/TRBV6-3	TRBJ2-1	few
TGTGCCAGCAGCTTCCACCACGGTAGCACAGATACGCAGTATTTT	CASSFHHGSTDTQYF	.	TRBV5-5	TRBJ2-3	.
TGCGCCAGCAGCGATGGCCCGAGCGGTTCACCCCTCCACTTT	CASSDGPSGSPLHF	.	TRBV5-1	TRBJ1-6	few
TGTGCCAGCAGCTTCATGGTTGGGAACACCGGGGAGCTGTTTTTT	CASSFMVGNTGELFF	.	TRBV5-5	TRBJ2-2	.
TGTGCCAGCAGCCAAGATACGGGGGCGAACTATGGCTACACCTTC	CASSQDTGANYGYTF	.	TRBV4-2	TRBJ1-2	.
TGTGCCAGCAGCTTGGGGGGACCCTGGGGCAATGAGCAGTTCTTC	CASSLGGPWGNEQFF	.	TRBV5-8	TRBJ2-1	.
TGCGCCAGCAGGCAGGCCGGGCCCTACGAGCAGTACTTC	CASRQAGPYEQYF	.	TRBV5-1	TRBJ2-7	few
TGTGCCAGCAGACCAGGACCAGCGGCGGATACGCAGTATTTT	CASRPGPAADTQYF	.	TRBV7-8	TRBJ2-3	few
TGTGCCAGCAGCACCGGGACAGGGGCGAAGATTACTGAAGCTTTCTTT	CASSTGTGAKITEAFF	TRBD1	TRBV9	TRBJ1-1	many
TGCAGTGCTAGAGCCGATGTAAATTCACCCCTCCACTTT	CSARADVNSPLHF	.	TRBV20-1	TRBJ1-6	.
TGCGCCAGCAGCTTGACACAGACAAACATTCAGTACTTC	CASSLTQTNIQYF	.	TRBV5-1	TRBJ2-4	few
TGCAGTGCTAGGGGCCGCAGCTCGGCCGACGATGAGCAGTTCTTC	CSARGRSSADDEQFF	.	TRBV20-1	TRBJ2-1	.
TGTGCCAGCAGCCAAGCAGCCGGCGAAGATACGCAGTATTTT	CASSQAAGEDTQYF	.	TRBV14	TRBJ2-3	.
TGTGCCAGCACCCCGCAGTTTTTTAATGAGCAGTTCTTC	CASTPQFFNEQFF	.	TRBV7-2	TRBJ2-1	few
TGCAGTGCTAGAGGGGGAAGAGGCGACACTGAAGCTTTCTTT	CSARGGRGDTEAFF	.	TRBV20-1	TRBJ1-1	.
TGTGCCACCAGTGATAGGGGGAGCCCAGATACGCAGTATTTT	CATSDRGSPDTQYF	.	TRBV24-1	TRBJ2-3	.
TGTGCCAGCAGTTCGCTACCGGGACTAGCTCTCTACAATGAGCAGTTCTTC	CASSSLPGLALYNEQFF	TRBD2	TRBV6-5	TRBJ2-1	.
TGTGCCAGCAGCGTCCTCGGGACAGGGGAAGATACGCAGTATTTT	CASSVLGTGEDTQYF	TRBD1	TRBV9	TRBJ2-3	few
TGTGCCAGTAGGATTGGGGAGACCCAGTACTTC	CASRIGETQYF	.	TRBV19	TRBJ2-5	.
TGTGCCAGCACCCCGTGGGTCCGAGACAATGAGCAGTTCTTC	CASTPWVRDNEQFF	.	TRBV12-3/TRBV12-4	TRBJ2-1	few
TGTGCCAGCAGTTACTATGCCAAGGGGCAGTTCTTC	CASSYYAKGQFF	.	TRBV6-2/TRBV6-3	TRBJ2-1	.
TGTGCCAGCAGCTTCCCTGCTAGCGGGGATGGCTCCTACAATGAGCAGTTCTTC	CASSFPASGDGSYNEQFF	TRBD2	TRBV7-2	TRBJ2-1	.
TGTGCCAGCAGCCAAGCAAGGTTCGAGGTTGGGAAAAGGGATTTCTTT	CASSQARFEVGKRDFF	.	TRBV4-2	TRBJ1-1	many
TGTGCCAGCAGTTACTTTACAGGGAACACTGAAGCTTTCTTT	CASSYFTGNTEAFF	.	TRBV6-5	TRBJ1-1	.
TGCGCCAGCAGTCCGGGACAGGGGGAGACCTATGGCTACACCTTC	CASSPGQGETYGYTF	TRBD1	TRBV5-1	TRBJ1-2	.
TGCGCCAGCACTCGGAGACCCCTCTTACAAGAGACCCAGTACTTC	CASTRRPLLQETQYF	.	TRBV5-1	TRBJ2-5	.
TGCGCCAGCAGCTTGGGACAGTCCACGGAGAAAGAGACCCAGTACTTC	CASSLGQSTEKETQYF	.	TRBV5-1	TRBJ2-5	many
TGCGCCAGCAGCCCGAGGACTAGCGGGGGGAAACGAGATACGCAGTATTTT	CASSPRTSGGKRDTQYF	TRBD2	TRBV5-1	TRBJ2-3	.